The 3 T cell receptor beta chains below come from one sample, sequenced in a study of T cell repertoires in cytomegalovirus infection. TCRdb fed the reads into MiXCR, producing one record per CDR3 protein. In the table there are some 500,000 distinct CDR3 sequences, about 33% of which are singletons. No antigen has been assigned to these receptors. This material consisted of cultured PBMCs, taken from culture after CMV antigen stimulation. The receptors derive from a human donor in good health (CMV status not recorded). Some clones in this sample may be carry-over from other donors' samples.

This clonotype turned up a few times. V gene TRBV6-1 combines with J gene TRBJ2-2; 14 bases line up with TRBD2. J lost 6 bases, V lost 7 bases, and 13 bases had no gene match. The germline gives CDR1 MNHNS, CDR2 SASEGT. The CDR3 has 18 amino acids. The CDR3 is CASKETGLAGVRAGELFF. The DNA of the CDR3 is TGTGCCAGCAAAGAAACGGGACTAGCGGGAGTCCGTGCCGGGGAGCTGTTTTTT.

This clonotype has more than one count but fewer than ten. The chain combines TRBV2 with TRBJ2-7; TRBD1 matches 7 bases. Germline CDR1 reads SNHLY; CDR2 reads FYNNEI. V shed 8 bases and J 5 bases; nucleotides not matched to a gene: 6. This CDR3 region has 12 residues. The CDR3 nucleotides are TGTGCCAGCGACAGGGACAGTCACGAGCAGTACGTC. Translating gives CASDRDSHEQYV.

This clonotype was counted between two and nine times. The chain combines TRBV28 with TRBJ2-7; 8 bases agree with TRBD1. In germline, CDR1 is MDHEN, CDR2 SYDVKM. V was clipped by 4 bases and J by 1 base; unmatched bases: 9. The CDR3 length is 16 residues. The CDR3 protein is CASSSRSGQESYEQYF. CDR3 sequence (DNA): TGTGCCAGCAGTTCGAGGTCGGGACAGGAGTCCTACGAGCAGTACTTC. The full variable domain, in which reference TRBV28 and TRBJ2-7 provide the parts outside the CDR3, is DVKVTQSSRYLVKRTGEKVFLECVQDMDHENMFWYRQDPGLGLRLIYFSYDVKMKEKGDIPEGYSVSREKKERFSLILESASTNQTSMYLCASSSRSGQESYEQYFGPGTRLTVT.